The sequence of this T cell receptor beta chain was determined in a study of T cell repertoires in cytomegalovirus infection (dated by TCRdb to 2018 to 2020). Some background on the complete study: Alongside well-studied HLA-B-restricted epitopes, the peptide stimulations were aimed at recently identified HLA-C-restricted CMV epitopes, whose presentation resists viral immunomodulation. Because public TCR beta signatures pointed to carriage of CMV infection together with the matching HLA type, the HLA type of each donor mattered for the analysis. Paper-wide results and their limitations: The ex vivo response was dominated by HLA-C-restricted CMV-specific TCR beta clonotypes, and the single most frequent clonotype in two of eight donors was supplied by these HLA-C-restricted clonotypes. Carriers of CMV infection plus the relevant HLA type were discriminated by the cumulative frequency of public TCR beta family members in the study cohort and in an independent roughly 400-donor cohort.

A word on this clonotype: Its binding antigen is unknown. There are no base qualities to consult, and no much larger clone falls within one base.

TCRdb records Illumina HiSeq 1500 as the sequencer. The public reads were reprocessed in TCRdb via fastp at Q25 and MiXCR, keeping in-frame beta chains. One record per CDR3 amino acid sequence lists the most common genes and DNA. Counted in this sample were roughly 920,000 distinct CDR3 sequences; roughly 30% of them appeared once. Around 15% of the sample comes from the top ten. Compared with germline, V lacks 3 bases and J lacks 5 bases; bases without a gene match: 9. The germline V gene sets CDR1 to SGHDT and CDR2 to YYEEEE. The CDR3 runs 15 amino acids, cysteine and phenylalanine included. Left in the record is the CDR3 DNA by itself, 45 bases read in frame from the first base. The treatment or condition label here, explained by the study, means: in vitro stimulation with specific CMV peptide epitopes to enrich CMV-specific T cells.

The V gene is TRBV5-6 and the J gene is TRBJ2-5, and 8 junction bases match TRBD1. This clonotype was obtained from a human donor in good health (CMV status not recorded). Some clones in this sample may be carry-over from other donors' samples. The specimen was cultured CD8+ T cells from PBMCs, collected from culture after CMV antigen stimulation. The CDR3 protein: CASSSTGTGVETQYF. The nucleotides are TGTGCCAGCAGCTCCACCGGGACAGGCGTTGAGACCCAGTACTTC.